The subject of this entry is one T cell receptor beta chain. What it recognizes is unknown. All donors came from Russia, were Caucasian and healthy, and spanned ages roughly 6 to 100. The data stem from a study of blood T cells in healthy people across ages. V lost 5 bases to trimming and J lost 12 bases; unmatched junction nucleotides: 13. Germline CDR1 is SGHTA and CDR2 is FQGNSA. This CDR3 region has 16 residues. Findings and caveats of the study: Estimates drawn from one million T cells were deemed to understate diversity. The donors' CMV status was not determined, possibly confounding changes in expanded clonotypes.

With a J-beta primer mix and a sample-barcoded 5' primer, a second PCR ran about 7 to 12 cycles. TCRdb re-called the 5' RACE reads through MiXCR, storing one row per CDR3 protein. The table shows under 2 million distinct CDR3 sequences, with 30% to 40% occurring only once. This TCR came from a woman aged 25-40 years in good health. The chain couples TRBV7-2 to TRBJ2-1; 13 bases match TRBD2. What was sequenced was blood. The CDR3 protein is CTSSPWTSGGVLGQFF. In DNA, the CDR3 is TGTACCAGCAGCCCTTGGACTAGCGGGGGTGTGTTGGGGCAGTTCTTC.